The present entry profiles one T cell receptor (beta chain) with its context. Its antigen is unidentified. Specified time point: patch test 2, 6 weeks after DPC sensitization. Stated treatment: therapeutic diphenylcyclopropenone sensitization with weekly scalp DPC. Blood sampling preceded each patch test application. The study's library attached unique molecular identifiers to single cDNA molecules. TCRdb itself ran the RACE reads through MiXCR, one entry per CDR3 protein. The sample records tens of thousands of distinct CDR3 sequences, about a tenth being singletons. The data belong to a study of human T cells and chemical hapten exposure. Study-wide context: A mostly female patient group had alopecia areata, totalis or universalis.

Findings of the study overall: Each of the donors had alopecia, so their immune responses may not resemble those of healthy people.

In germline, CDR1 is SGHTA, CDR2 FQGTGA. Trimming stripped 10 bases from V and 9 bases from J, with 10 bases between. The CDR3 spans 10 residues. The sequence was obtained from a woman aged 25-40 years with alopecia areata. Some clones in this sample may be carry-over from other donors' samples. The rearrangement joins TRBV7-3 to TRBJ1-5; a possible D gene is TRBD1 (6 bases). Sample: whole blood, taken in connection with sensitization to the hapten diphenylcyclopropenone (DPC). CDR3: CAKTGRPQHF. CDR3 sequence (DNA): TGTGCCAAAACAGGGCGGCCCCAGCATTTT.